This T cell receptor (beta chain) appears in the sequencing data of a study of identifying expanded T cells in peripheral blood. The method was immunoSEQ multiplex PCR; TCRdb's version includes in-frame clones alone and lacks a portion of them. The sample holds more than 70,000 clones, around 88% seen once. Concerning this clone itself: Its antigen is not identified.

Per germline, CDR1 ENHRY and CDR2 SYGVKD. The CDR3 extends over 16 amino acids. V shed 6 bases and J 1 base; nucleotides not matched to a gene: 9. Points from the study as a whole: Over about two and four weeks, about 17 and 20 clones changed, versus around 1.3 between replicates.

Collection occurred without any documented infections or immune events in donors. This chain joins TRBV10-3 and TRBJ2-3; 8 bases map to TRBD2. This clonotype was obtained from a person aged 18 to 70 in good health. Sequencing used blood. CDR3 residues: CAISYSGATRTDTQYF. CDR3 nucleotides: TGTGCCATCAGCTATAGCGGGGCAACCCGCACAGATACGCAGTATTTT.